Below, 5 T cell receptor beta chains from the same sample are listed, as sequenced in a study of T cells in Graves' hyperthyroidism and ophthalmopathy. TCR beta CDR3 sequences were amplified from RNA transcripts. TCR CDR3 regions were first amplified by RT-PCR with HTBI primers. TCRdb reanalysed the multiplex PCR reads using MiXCR and keeps one entry per CDR3 protein. Found here are about 290,000 distinct CDR3 sequences, 15% to 20% of them singletons; the top ten hold about 40%. Sequencing was done on a sample of blood. The receptor source for this set is a man in his fifties with Graves' ophthalmopathy.

This clonotype has a count of ten or more. The chain uses TRBV20-1 and TRBJ2-3; no clear D. The CDR3 extends over 12 amino acids. CDR1 and CDR2 (germline): DFQATT, SNEGSKA (reference sequence). V was trimmed by 3 bases and J by 1 base, leaving 5 bases between them. CDR3 nucleotides: TGCAGTGCTAGTGAGGGCACAGATACGCAGTATTTT. Translating gives CSASEGTDTQYF.

The sample holds one count of this clonotype. CDR3 nucleotides: TGTGCCAGCAGAGCGGGACAGGGAGTTAATCTTTTGGAGTTCTTC. Residues: CASRAGQGVNLLEFF. This chain connects TRBV6-2 or TRBV6-3 to TRBJ2-1, with 9 bases fitting TRBD1. V trimming: 6 bases; J trimming: 14 bases; junction bases outside the gene matches: 17. Germline-derived CDR1 and CDR2 are MNHEY and SVGEGT. This CDR3 spans 15 amino acids.

The table lists this clonotype with many counts. The chain couples TRBV7-2 to TRBJ2-7, with 8 bases fitting TRBD1. CDR3 length equals 13 residues. Germline-derived CDR1 and CDR2 are SGHTA and FQGNSA. After removal of 5 bases from V and 6 bases from J, the junction contained 6 bases not matched to a gene. The CDR3 here is CASSATGEGEQYF. The CDR3, as DNA: TGTGCCAGCAGCGCGACAGGGGAAGGCGAGCAGTACTTC.

V and J are TRBV7-9 and TRBJ1-2, with D possibly matching TRBD1 (5 bases). V lost 8 bases, J lost 7 bases, and 17 bases lay in between. Germline V gene lookup returns CDR1 SEHNR and CDR2 FQNEAQ (reference sequence). The CDR3 consists of 13 residues. The CDR3 nucleotides read TGTGCCAGCTCCACGCAGGGAAGGAGTGGCTACACCTTC. Residues: CASSTQGRSGYTF.

This chain's CDR3 is CACRGKLDTDTQYF. The CDR3 DNA is TGTGCCTGCCGAGGGAAGTTAGATACAGATACGCAGTATTTT. The gene calls are TRBV30 and TRBJ2-3; maybe TRBD2 (5 bases). Germline V gives CDR1 GTSNPN, CDR2 SVGIG (reference sequence). The CDR3 extends over 14 amino acids. V dropped 6 bases and J dropped 3 bases, with 16 bases sitting between them.